This TCR beta chain was sequenced for a study of blood T cell repertoires in COVID-19. Generated by immunoSEQ multiplex PCR, the TCRdb table keeps only in-frame clones and is missing some. The top ten clones hold roughly 4% of a sample with about 230,000 clones, roughly 89% of them seen once. This clone was counted only a few times. CDR3 size: 17 residues. Trimming stripped 0 bases from V and 2 bases from J, with 14 bases between. Per germline, CDR1 LGHDT and CDR2 YNNKEL (reference sequence). Sequences were obtained from PBMCs or T cells enriched from blood (not recorded which). The chain links TRBV3-1 (or the pseudogene TRBV3-2) to TRBJ1-5; D remains unclear. The TCR was taken from a woman younger than 45 with acute COVID-19. In DNA, the CDR3 is TGTGCCAGCAGCCAAGATCTGCTCCCCGAGGGCAATCAGCCCCAGCATTTT. Protein product: CASSQDLLPEGNQPQHF.